The source of this TCR beta chain is a study of blood T cell repertoires in COVID-19. Whole-study context: Some COVID-19 samples were acute and others convalescent; all came from the United States, Italy and Spain. T cells, B-cell-depleted T cells, or PBMCs provided the cDNA or gDNA that served as material.

Germline V gene sequence: CDR1 SGHRS, CDR2 YFSETQ. This CDR3 is 16 amino acids long. With 3 bases clipped from V and 2 bases from J, the junction kept 5 bases outside the gene matches. Original analysis: Reference gene primer amplification gave estimated nucleated cell counts. The repertoire was sequenced with immunoSEQ multiplex PCR; TCRdb's copy has only in-frame clones and lacks some. V and J calls and clone size follow that table, whereas D and trimming were derived from the DNA. The sample carries 60,000 to 85,000 clones, about four fifths recorded once. The sample consisted of peripheral blood. The clonotype was recovered from a woman aged 55-69 years with acute or convalescent COVID-19. The chain is built from TRBV5-1 and TRBJ2-1; TRBD1 matches at 10 bases. The DNA of the CDR3 is TGCGCCAGCAGCTATAGACAGGGGGCAACCTACAATGAGCAGTTCTTC. It is translated as CASSYRQGATYNEQFF.